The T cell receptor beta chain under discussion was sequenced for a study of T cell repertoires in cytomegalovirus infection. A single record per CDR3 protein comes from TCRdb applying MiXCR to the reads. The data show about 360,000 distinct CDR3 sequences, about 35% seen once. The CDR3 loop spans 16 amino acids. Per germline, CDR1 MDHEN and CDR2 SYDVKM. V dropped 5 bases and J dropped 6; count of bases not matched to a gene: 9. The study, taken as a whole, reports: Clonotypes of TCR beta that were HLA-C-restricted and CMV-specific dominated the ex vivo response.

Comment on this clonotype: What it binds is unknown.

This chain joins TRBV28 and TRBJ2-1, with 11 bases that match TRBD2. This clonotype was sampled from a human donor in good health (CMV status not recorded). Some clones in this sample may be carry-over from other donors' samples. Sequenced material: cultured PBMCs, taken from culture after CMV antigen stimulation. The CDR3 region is CASSTMRLAGRNEQFF. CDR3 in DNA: TGTGCCAGCAGTACGATGAGACTAGCGGGACGCAATGAGCAGTTCTTC. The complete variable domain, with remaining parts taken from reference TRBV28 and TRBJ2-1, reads DVKVTQSSRYLVKRTGEKVFLECVQDMDHENMFWYRQDPGLGLRLIYFSYDVKMKEKGDIPEGYSVSREKKERFSLILESASTNQTSMYLCASSTMRLAGRNEQFFGPGTRLTVL.